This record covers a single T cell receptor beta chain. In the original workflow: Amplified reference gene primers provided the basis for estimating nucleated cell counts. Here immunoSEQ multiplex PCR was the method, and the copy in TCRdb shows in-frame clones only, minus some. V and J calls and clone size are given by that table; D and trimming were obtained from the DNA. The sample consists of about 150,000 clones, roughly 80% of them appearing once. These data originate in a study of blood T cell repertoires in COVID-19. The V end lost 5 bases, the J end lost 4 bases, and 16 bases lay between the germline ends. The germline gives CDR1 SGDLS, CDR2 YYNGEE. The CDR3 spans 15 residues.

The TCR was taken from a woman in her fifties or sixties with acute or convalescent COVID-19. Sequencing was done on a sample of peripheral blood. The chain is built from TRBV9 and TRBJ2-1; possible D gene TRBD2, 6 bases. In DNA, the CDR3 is TGTGCCAGCAGTCGGGAGCGGAGCCTATACAATGAGCAGTTCTTC. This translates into CASSRERSLYNEQFF.